The entry below describes one T cell receptor (beta chain). The data were obtained in a study of blood T cell repertoires in COVID-19. About the study: Sources were T cells, B-cell-depleted T cells, or PBMCs; the material itself was cDNA or gDNA.

Data came from immunoSEQ multiplex PCR; TCRdb stores just in-frame clones and leaves some out. The data contain roughly 300,000 clones, approximately 85% of them seen just once; the ten biggest clones take up 1.5% to 2%. The CDR3 has 10 amino acids. Trimming stripped 5 bases from V and 5 bases from J, with 3 bases between. Sequencing used peripheral blood. This chain joins TRBV12-3 or TRBV12-4 and TRBJ2-5, with unresolved D. The clonotype originates from a woman between 50 and 59 years old with acute or convalescent COVID-19. The CDR3 here is CASSRETQYF. In DNA form, the CDR3 reads TGTGCCAGCAGTCGGGAGACCCAGTACTTC.